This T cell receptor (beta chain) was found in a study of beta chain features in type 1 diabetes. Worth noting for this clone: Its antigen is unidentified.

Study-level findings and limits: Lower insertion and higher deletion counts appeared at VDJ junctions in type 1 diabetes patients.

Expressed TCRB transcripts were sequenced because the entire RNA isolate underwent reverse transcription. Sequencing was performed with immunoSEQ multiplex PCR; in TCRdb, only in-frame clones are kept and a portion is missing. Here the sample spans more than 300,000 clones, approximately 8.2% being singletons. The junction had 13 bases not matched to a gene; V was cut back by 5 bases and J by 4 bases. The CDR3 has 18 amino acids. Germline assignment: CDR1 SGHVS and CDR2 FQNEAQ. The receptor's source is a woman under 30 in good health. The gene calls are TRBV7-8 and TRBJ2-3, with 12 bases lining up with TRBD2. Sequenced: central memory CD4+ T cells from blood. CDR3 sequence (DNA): TGTGCCAGCAGCCTCCGGACTAGCGGGAACGGGATGGCAGATACGCAGTATTTT. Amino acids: CASSLRTSGNGMADTQYF. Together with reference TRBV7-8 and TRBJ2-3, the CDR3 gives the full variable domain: GAGVSQSPRYKVAKRGQDVALRCDPISGHVSLFWYQQALGQGPEFLTYFQNEAQLDKSGLPSDRFFAERPEGSVSTLKIQRTQQEDSAVYLCASSLRTSGNGMADTQYFGPGTRLTVL.